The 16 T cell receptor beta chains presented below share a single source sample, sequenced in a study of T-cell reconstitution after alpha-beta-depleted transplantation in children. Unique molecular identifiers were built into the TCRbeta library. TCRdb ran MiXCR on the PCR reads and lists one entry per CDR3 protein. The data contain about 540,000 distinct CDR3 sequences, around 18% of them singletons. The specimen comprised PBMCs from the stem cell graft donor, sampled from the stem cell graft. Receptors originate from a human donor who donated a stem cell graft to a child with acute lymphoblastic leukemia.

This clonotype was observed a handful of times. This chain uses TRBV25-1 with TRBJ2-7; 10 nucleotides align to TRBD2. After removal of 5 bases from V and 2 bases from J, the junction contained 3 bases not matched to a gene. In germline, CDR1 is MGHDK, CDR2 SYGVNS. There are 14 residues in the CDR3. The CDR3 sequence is CASSRTSGPYEQYF. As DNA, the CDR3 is TGTGCCAGCAGTAGGACTAGCGGTCCCTACGAGCAGTACTTC.

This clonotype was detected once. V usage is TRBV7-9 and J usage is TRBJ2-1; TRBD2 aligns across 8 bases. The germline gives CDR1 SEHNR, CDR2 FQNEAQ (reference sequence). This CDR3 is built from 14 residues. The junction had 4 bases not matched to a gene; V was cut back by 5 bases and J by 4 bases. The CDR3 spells CASSPAGGYNEQFF. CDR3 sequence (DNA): TGTGCCAGCAGCCCGGCGGGGGGATACAATGAGCAGTTCTTC.

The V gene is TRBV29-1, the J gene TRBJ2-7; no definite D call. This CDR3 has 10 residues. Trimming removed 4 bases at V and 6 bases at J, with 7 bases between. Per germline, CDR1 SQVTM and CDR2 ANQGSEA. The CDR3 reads CSVGWGEQYF. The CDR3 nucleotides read TGCAGCGTTGGGTGGGGCGAGCAGTACTTC.

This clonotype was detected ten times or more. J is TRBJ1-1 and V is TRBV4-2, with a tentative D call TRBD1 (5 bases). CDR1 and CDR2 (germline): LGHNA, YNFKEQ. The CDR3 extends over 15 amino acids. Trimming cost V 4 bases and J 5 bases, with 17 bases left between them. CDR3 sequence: CASSPFHRGLTEAFF. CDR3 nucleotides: TGTGCCAGCAGCCCGTTTCATCGGGGGTTAACTGAAGCTTTCTTT.

The CDR3, as DNA: TGTGCCAGCAGCTCCGGACGGACCCGACTAGCGGGGACGATCTACGAGCAGTACTTC. Its translation: CASSSGRTRLAGTIYEQYF. The chain carries TRBV11-1 and TRBJ2-7, with 11 bases matching TRBD2. CDR3 size: 19 residues. The germline CDR1 and CDR2 sequences are SGHAT and FQDESV (reference sequence). The junction had 17 bases not matched to a gene; V was cut back by 4 bases and J by 3 bases.

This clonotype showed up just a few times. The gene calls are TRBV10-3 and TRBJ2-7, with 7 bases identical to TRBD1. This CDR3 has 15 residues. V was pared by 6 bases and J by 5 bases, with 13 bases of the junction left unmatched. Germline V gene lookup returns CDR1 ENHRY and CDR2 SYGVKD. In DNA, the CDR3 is TGTGCCATCAGCGACTCCGGGACAGAGATCCACGAGCAGTACTTC. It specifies CAISDSGTEIHEQYF.

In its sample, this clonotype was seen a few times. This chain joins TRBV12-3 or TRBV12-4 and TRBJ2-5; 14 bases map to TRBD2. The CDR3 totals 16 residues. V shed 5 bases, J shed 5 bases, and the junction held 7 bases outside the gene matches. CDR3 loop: CASSRGLAGVRETQYF. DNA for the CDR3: TGTGCCAGCAGTCGGGGACTAGCGGGAGTCCGTGAGACCCAGTACTTC.

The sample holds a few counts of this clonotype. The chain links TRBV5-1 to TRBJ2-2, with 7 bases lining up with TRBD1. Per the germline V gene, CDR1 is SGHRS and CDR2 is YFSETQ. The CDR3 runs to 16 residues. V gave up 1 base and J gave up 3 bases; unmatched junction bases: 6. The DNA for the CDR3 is TGCGCCAGCAGCTTGATTATCGGGACAGACACCGGGGAGCTGTTTTTT. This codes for CASSLIIGTDTGELFF.

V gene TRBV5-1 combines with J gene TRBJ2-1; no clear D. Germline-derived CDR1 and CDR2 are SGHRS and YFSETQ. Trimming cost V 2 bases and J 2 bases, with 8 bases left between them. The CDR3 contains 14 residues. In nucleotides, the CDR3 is TGCGCCAGCAGCTTTGGCGAGACCTACAATGAGCAGTTCTTC. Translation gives CASSFGETYNEQFF.

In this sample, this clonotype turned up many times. This CDR3 reads CASSTRDTSTDTQYF. The CDR3 nucleotides read TGTGCCAGCAGCACCCGGGACACGAGCACAGATACGCAGTATTTT. The J gene is TRBJ2-3, the V gene TRBV7-9; a weak D match, TRBD1 (6 bases). The CDR3 is made up of 15 amino acids. The V and J ends lost 5 bases and 0 bases respectively, with 12 bases between them. Germline V CDR1 and CDR2: SEHNR, FQNEAQ (reference sequence).

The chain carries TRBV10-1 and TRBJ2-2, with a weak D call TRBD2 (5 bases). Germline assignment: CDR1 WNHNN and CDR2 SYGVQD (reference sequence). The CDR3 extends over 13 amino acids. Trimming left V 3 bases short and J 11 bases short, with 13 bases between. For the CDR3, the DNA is TGCGCCAGCAGTGACCCCGACGGACTCGAGCTGTTTTTT. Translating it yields CASSDPDGLELFF.

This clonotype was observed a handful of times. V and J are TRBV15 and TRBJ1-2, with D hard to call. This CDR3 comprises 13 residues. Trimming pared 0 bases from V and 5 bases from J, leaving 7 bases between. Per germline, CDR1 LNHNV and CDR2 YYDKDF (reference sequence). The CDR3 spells CATSREVGYGYTF. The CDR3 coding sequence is TGTGCCACCAGCAGAGAGGTGGGGTATGGCTACACCTTC.

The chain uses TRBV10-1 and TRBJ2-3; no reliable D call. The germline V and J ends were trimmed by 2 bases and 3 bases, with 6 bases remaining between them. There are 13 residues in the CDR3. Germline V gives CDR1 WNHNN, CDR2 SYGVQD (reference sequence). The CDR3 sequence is CASSEDLTDTQYF. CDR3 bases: TGCGCCAGCAGTGAGGATTTGACAGATACGCAGTATTTT.

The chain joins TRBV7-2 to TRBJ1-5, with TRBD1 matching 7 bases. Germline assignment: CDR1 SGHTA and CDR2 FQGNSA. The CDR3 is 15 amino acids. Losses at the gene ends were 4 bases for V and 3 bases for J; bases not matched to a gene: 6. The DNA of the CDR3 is TGTGCCAGCAGCTCAGAGGGGGCTGTCAATCAGCCCCAGCATTTT. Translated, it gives CASSSEGAVNQPQHF.

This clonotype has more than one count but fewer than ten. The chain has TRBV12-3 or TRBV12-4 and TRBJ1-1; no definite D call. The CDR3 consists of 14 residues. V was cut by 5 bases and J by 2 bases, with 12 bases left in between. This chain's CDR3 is CASSRGMINTEAFF. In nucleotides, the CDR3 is TGTGCCAGCAGTCGCGGAATGATAAACACTGAAGCTTTCTTT.

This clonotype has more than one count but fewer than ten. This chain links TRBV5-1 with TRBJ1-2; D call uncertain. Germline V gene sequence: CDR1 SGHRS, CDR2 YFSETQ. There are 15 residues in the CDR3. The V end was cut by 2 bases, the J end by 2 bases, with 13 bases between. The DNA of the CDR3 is TGCGCCAGCAGCTTTTCGGTAGGGTCGAACTATGGCTACACCTTC. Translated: CASSFSVGSNYGYTF.